A selection of T cell receptor beta chains follows, all from one sample in a study of T-cell memory formation after mild COVID-19. TCRdb reprocessed the 5' RACE reads via MiXCR and lists one record per CDR3 protein. The table has 200,000 to 250,000 distinct CDR3 sequences, 8% to 11% seen once. Sample: PBMCs or a T cell subset sorted from them (not recorded which). Every receptor here comes from a man aged 18 to 30 who had mild COVID-19 (a few samples of this study predate the infection). Cell type and time point are not known. CDR3s include the opening cysteine and the closing phenylalanine or tryptophan. The D gene is left open where the match is weak. The size of a clone is reported for some rows only, either as once, few or many, or as a class for expanded clones.

v_call	j_call	clone_size	d_call	cdr3_aa	cdr3_nt
TRBV12-3/TRBV12-4	TRBJ2-1	-	TRBD2	CASSFGTSGGAGEQFF	TGTGCCAGCAGCTTCGGGACTAGCGGGGGGGCAGGTGAGCAGTTCTTC
TRBV12-3/TRBV12-4	TRBJ2-5	many	-	CASNRRGEQETQYF	TGTGCCAGCAATCGTCGAGGGGAACAAGAGACCCAGTACTTC
TRBV28	TRBJ1-2	-	-	CASTPDSYGYTF	TGTGCCAGCACCCCCGACAGCTATGGCTACACCTTC
TRBV4-2	TRBJ2-5	many	TRBD1	CASSQERRQGRETQYF	TGTGCCAGCAGCCAAGAAAGGAGACAGGGCAGGGAGACCCAGTACTTC
TRBV5-1	TRBJ2-5	many	TRBD1	CASSSGQGLETQYF	TGCGCCAGCAGCTCGGGACAGGGGTTAGAGACCCAGTACTTC
TRBV20-1	TRBJ1-5	-	-	CSARRDQPQHF	TGCAGTGCTAGACGGGATCAGCCCCAGCATTTT
TRBV19	TRBJ2-7	-	TRBD1	CASSQTYRGFPDEQYF	TGTGCCAGTAGTCAAACGTACAGGGGGTTCCCTGACGAGCAGTACTTC
TRBV10-3	TRBJ1-1	-	-	CAIGDDRGNTEAFF	TGTGCCATCGGGGATGACCGTGGAAACACTGAAGCTTTCTTT
TRBV7-7	TRBJ2-7	few	-	CASSYRWEGEQYF	TGTGCCAGCAGCTACCGTTGGGAAGGAGAGCAGTACTTC
TRBV4-2	TRBJ1-2	few	TRBD1	CASSQGTGTDGYTF	TGTGCCAGCAGCCAAGGGACAGGGACCGACGGCTACACCTTC
TRBV6-5	TRBJ1-2	-	-	CASSYRRTYGYTF	TGTGCCAGCAGTTACAGGAGAACCTATGGCTACACCTTC
TRBV7-3	TRBJ2-3	-	TRBD2	CASSRSGGRDDTQYF	TGTGCCAGCAGCCGGAGCGGGGGCCGTGACGATACGCAGTATTTT
TRBV7-3	TRBJ2-5	many	TRBD2	CASRPDSGGAAATQYF	TGTGCCAGCAGGCCCGATAGCGGGGGGGCAGCGGCGACCCAGTACTTC
TRBV12-3/TRBV12-4	TRBJ1-2	few	-	CASSLSSLANYGYTF	TGTGCCAGCAGCCTCAGCAGCCTAGCTAACTATGGCTACACCTTC
TRBV20-1	TRBJ1-1	few	TRBD1	CSATQGVNTEAFF	TGCAGTGCAACACAGGGGGTGAACACTGAAGCTTTCTTT
TRBV7-8	TRBJ2-1	-	-	CASSLGGLSGEQFF	TGTGCCAGCAGCTTGGGGGGGCTTTCGGGTGAGCAGTTCTTC
TRBV20-1	TRBJ1-1	many	-	CSARGANTEAFF	TGCAGTGCTAGAGGCGCGAACACTGAAGCTTTCTTT
TRBV12-3/TRBV12-4	TRBJ1-5	many	TRBD1	CASSPQGAGRNQPQHF	TGTGCCAGCAGTCCACAGGGGGCAGGTCGCAATCAGCCCCAGCATTTT
TRBV20-1	TRBJ2-7	-	-	CSDTPLYEQYF	TGCAGTGATACACCCTTGTACGAGCAGTACTTC
TRBV12-3/TRBV12-4	TRBJ2-1	-	TRBD1	CASSIGQGRNGNEQFF	TGTGCCAGCAGTATCGGACAGGGGAGAAATGGCAATGAGCAGTTCTTC
TRBV5-6	TRBJ2-5	-	-	CASRQSVEYQETQYF	TGTGCCAGCAGACAGTCGGTGGAGTACCAAGAGACCCAGTACTTC
TRBV20-1	TRBJ1-1	-	-	CSARDLFQGLGTEAFF	TGCAGTGCTAGAGATCTCTTTCAGGGATTGGGCACTGAAGCTTTCTTT
TRBV18	TRBJ1-1	few	-	CASSPGLEAFF	TGTGCCAGCTCACCCGGTCTAGAAGCTTTCTTT
TRBV7-9	TRBJ2-1	few	TRBD2	CASSSGRASAYNEQFF	TGTGCCAGCAGCTCGGGGAGGGCTTCAGCTTACAATGAGCAGTTCTTC
TRBV12-3/TRBV12-4	TRBJ2-5	many	-	CASSLRGLGETQYF	TGTGCCAGCAGTTTGAGGGGTTTAGGGGAGACCCAGTACTTC
TRBV13	TRBJ1-3	-	-	CASTRAVQDTIYF	TGTGCCAGCACTCGAGCTGTACAGGACACCATATATTTT
TRBV24-1	TRBJ2-1	-	TRBD2	CATEVAGFDEQFF	TGTGCCACCGAGGTAGCGGGATTTGATGAGCAGTTCTTC
TRBV7-2	TRBJ1-2	few	-	CASSLDRGDIYGYTF	TGTGCCAGCAGCCTAGATAGAGGCGACATCTATGGCTACACCTTC
TRBV29-1	TRBJ1-2	-	-	CSVDGAGRGGYTF	TGCAGCGTTGACGGGGCAGGGCGTGGGGGCTACACCTTC
TRBV10-3	TRBJ2-3	many	-	CAISREDTQYF	TGTGCCATCAGTAGGGAAGATACGCAGTATTTT
TRBV11-2	TRBJ2-5	few	TRBD2	CASSPWTSGGGGETQYF	TGTGCCAGCAGCCCCTGGACTAGCGGGGGGGGAGGAGAGACCCAGTACTTC
TRBV12-3/TRBV12-4	TRBJ1-5	many	-	CASSLALGQLGAYNQPQHF	TGTGCCAGCAGTTTAGCGCTTGGTCAGCTGGGGGCTTACAATCAGCCCCAGCATTTT
TRBV13	TRBJ1-2	-	TRBD1	CASSSQGADGYTF	TGTGCCAGCAGTTCTCAGGGGGCTGATGGCTACACCTTC
TRBV27	TRBJ1-1	many	-	CASSSMGGFSYTEAFF	TGTGCCAGCAGTTCAATGGGTGGTTTCTCGTACACTGAAGCTTTCTTT
TRBV5-1	TRBJ1-2	-	TRBD1	CASSPGQVDYGYTF	TGCGCCAGCAGCCCGGGACAGGTGGACTATGGCTACACCTTC
TRBV5-1	TRBJ2-1	-	TRBD1	CASSREQGAARGYNEQFF	TGCGCCAGCAGCCGTGAACAGGGGGCCGCGAGAGGATACAATGAGCAGTTCTTC
TRBV5-1	TRBJ2-2	-	-	CASSLVLFGELFF	TGCGCCAGCAGCTTGGTGCTGTTCGGGGAGCTGTTTTTT
TRBV5-1	TRBJ2-5	-	TRBD2	CASSTSGGAEETQYF	TGCGCCAGCTCGACTAGCGGGGGGGCAGAGGAGACCCAGTACTTC
TRBV3-1	TRBJ1-6	few	-	CASSQDWSSPLHF	TGTGCCAGCAGCCAAGATTGGTCGTCACCCCTCCACTTT
TRBV2	TRBJ2-7	-	-	CASSARNEQYF	TGTGCCAGCAGTGCCCGAAACGAGCAGTACTTC
TRBV12-3/TRBV12-4	TRBJ2-5	few	TRBD2	CASSLLDLAGQETQYF	TGTGCCAGCAGTTTGCTTGACCTAGCGGGCCAAGAGACCCAGTACTTC
TRBV7-2	TRBJ2-1	few	-	CASSSKTNYNEQFF	TGTGCCAGCAGCAGCAAGACTAACTACAATGAGCAGTTCTTC
TRBV5-1	TRBJ2-2	many	-	CASSLMLSGLNTGELFF	TGCGCCAGCAGCTTGATGTTATCCGGACTGAACACCGGGGAGCTGTTTTTT
TRBV19	TRBJ2-5	few	TRBD1	CATSDRGRVETQYF	TGTGCCACCTCGGACAGGGGAAGGGTGGAGACCCAGTACTTC
TRBV20-1	TRBJ2-4	many	-	CSAQSGSSTDIQYF	TGCAGTGCCCAATCGGGCAGTTCAACGGACATTCAGTACTTC
TRBV3-1	TRBJ2-3	-	-	CASSFTPSTDTQYF	TGTGCCAGCAGCTTTACCCCTAGCACAGATACGCAGTATTTT
TRBV5-1	TRBJ1-6	few	TRBD1	CASTEGLGQGNSPLHF	TGCGCCAGCACCGAAGGTCTGGGACAGGGTAATTCACCCCTCCACTTT
TRBV9	TRBJ2-5	-	TRBD1	CASSVGTGARETQYF	TGTGCCAGCAGCGTCGGGACAGGGGCGCGGGAGACCCAGTACTTC
TRBV6-5	TRBJ2-6	-	-	CASSSHARAGANVLTF	TGTGCCAGCAGTTCTCACGCGAGGGCTGGGGCCAACGTCCTGACTTTC
TRBV5-1	TRBJ2-6	many	-	CASSGGTTPSGANVLTF	TGCGCCAGCAGCGGAGGGACAACCCCCTCTGGGGCCAACGTCCTGACTTTC
TRBV7-2	TRBJ1-1	-	TRBD1	CASSLTGQGNTEAFF	TGTGCCAGCAGCCTTACGGGACAGGGGAACACTGAAGCTTTCTTT
TRBV11-1	TRBJ2-1	few	-	CASAQGAAYNEQFF	TGTGCCAGCGCCCAAGGGGCGGCCTACAATGAGCAGTTCTTC
TRBV5-1	TRBJ2-3	many	-	CASSFSETTDTQYF	TGCGCCAGCAGCTTCAGCGAAACCACAGATACGCAGTATTTT
TRBV28	TRBJ1-2	few	-	CASSLVGQNYGYTF	TGTGCCAGCAGTCTCGTCGGACAGAACTATGGCTACACCTTC
TRBV10-3	TRBJ2-7	many	-	CAIKAPVAYEQYF	TGTGCCATCAAGGCCCCGGTGGCCTACGAGCAGTACTTC
TRBV7-2	TRBJ1-5	-	-	CASSSPHQPQHF	TGTGCCAGCAGCTCCCCCCATCAGCCCCAGCATTTT
TRBV12-3/TRBV12-4	TRBJ2-4	-	-	CASSRHETVAKNIQYF	TGTGCCAGCAGTCGACACGAAACCGTAGCCAAAAACATTCAGTACTTC
TRBV5-1	TRBJ1-1	few	TRBD1	CASSAGQGAWSTEAFF	TGCGCCAGCAGCGCAGGACAGGGGGCTTGGAGCACTGAAGCTTTCTTT